This T cell receptor beta chain was recovered during a study of CD8+ T cells in alopecia areata. Study-wide background: Twice daily, treated patients received 5 to 10 mg of oral tofacitinib. Study results and limitations: Normal-skin resident alphabeta T cells also appear among scalp sample sequences.

Treatment meaning: oral pan-JAK inhibitor, 5-10 mg twice daily. Peripheral blood and lesional scalp punch biopsies were taken from alopecia areata patients. On this clone: Its antigen is unknown.

The CDR3 contains 17 residues. J gave up 0 bases and V 2 bases, and 8 bases lay outside the gene matches. In germline, CDR1 is SEHNR, CDR2 FQNEAQ (reference sequence). Sequencing templates came from extracted RNA that was reverse transcribed into cDNA. Measured with immunoSEQ multiplex PCR; TCRdb has only the in-frame clones, and not every one. In the table there are 40,000 to 45,000 clones, roughly 92% of which are singletons. This chain links TRBV7-9 with TRBJ1-1, with TRBD1 matching over 8 bases. The sample in question was CD8+ T cells sorted from blood, obtained at week 24, from a patient treated with tofacitinib. This sequence was found in a human donor with alopecia areata. CDR3 nucleotide sequence: TGTGCCAGCAGCTTATTAGCAGGGGGCGGAATGAACACTGAAGCTTTCTTT. As protein: CASSLLAGGGMNTEAFF.